Shown below are 21 T cell receptor beta chains from a single sample sequenced in a study of T cell changes during pregnancy in multiple sclerosis. Sequencing was performed with immunoSEQ multiplex PCR; in TCRdb, only in-frame clones are kept and a portion is missing. Among around 50,000 clones listed, 92% were seen once. Material: CD4+ T cells from peripheral blood mononuclear cells, obtained after pregnancy. The receptors come from a female donor in good health, enrolled as a control in a pregnancy study.

There are a few counts of this clone. One end of the junction varies from germline; a read error may be responsible. J is TRBJ1-5 and V is TRBV5-5; D unresolved. This CDR3 contains 15 residues. Germline loops: CDR1 SGHKS, CDR2 YYEKEE (reference sequence). Here the CDR3 reads CASSLSGFSSQPQHF. The CDR3 DNA follows: TGTGCCAGCAGCTTGTCCGGGTTTAGCAGTCAGCCCCAGCATTTT.

The chain joins TRBV18 to TRBJ1-6; no firm D call. The V and J ends lost 3 bases and 4 bases respectively, with 10 bases between them. Germline CDR1 reads KGHSH; CDR2 reads LQKENI. This CDR3 contains 15 residues. The CDR3 sequence is CASSPFREYNSPLHF. The CDR3 DNA follows: TGTGCCAGCTCACCCTTCCGGGAGTATAATTCACCCCTCCACTTT.

The genes are TRBV19 and TRBJ2-1; TRBD1 aligns across 8 bases. The CDR3 consists of 15 residues. Per germline, CDR1 LNHDA and CDR2 SQIVND (reference sequence). With 7 bases clipped from V and 4 bases from J, the junction kept 9 bases outside the gene matches. The CDR3 region is CASTSWDRRYNEQFF. Written as DNA, the CDR3 is TGTGCCAGTACCTCGTGGGACAGGAGATACAATGAGCAGTTCTTC.

The chain joins TRBV5-1 to TRBJ1-2; no firm D call. The V end was cut by 0 bases, the J end by 2 bases, with 5 bases between. The CDR3 sequence is 13 residues long. The V gene's germline CDR1 is SGHRS and CDR2 YFSETQ. CDR3 sequence (DNA): TGCGCCAGCAGCTTGGACAGCAACTATGGCTACACCTTC. Its translation: CASSLDSNYGYTF.

The chain recombines TRBV5-1 with TRBJ2-2, with 7 bases fitting TRBD1. V lost 4 bases to trimming and J lost 9 bases; unmatched junction nucleotides: 3. CDR1 is SGHRS and CDR2 is YFSETQ in the germline V gene. The CDR3 length is 12 residues. CDR3 nucleotide sequence: TGCGCCAGCAGCCTGGACAGGAGGGAGCTGTTTTTT. Translating it yields CASSLDRRELFF. Full variable domain (missing parts from reference TRBV5-1 and TRBJ2-2): KAGVTQTPRYLIKTRGQQVTLSCSPISGHRSVSWYQQTPGQGLQFLFEYFSETQRNKGNFPGRFSGRQFSNSRSEMNVSTLELGDSALYLCASSLDRRELFFGEGSRLTVL.

The chain links TRBV4-2 to TRBJ2-1, with D possibly matching TRBD2 (6 bases). This CDR3 is built from 14 residues. The V end was cut by 4 bases, the J end by 9 bases, with 16 bases between. The V gene's germline CDR1 is LGHNA and CDR2 YNFKEQ. The CDR3 DNA reads TGTGCCAGCAGCCGGGACGACCGGGGGTCTGAGCAGTTCTTC. The encoded protein is CASSRDDRGSEQFF.

The J gene is TRBJ1-1, the V gene TRBV9; D may be TRBD1 (5 bases). The CDR3 is 17 residues long. Deletions cut 0 bases from V and 3 bases from J, with 18 bases between. Germline values: CDR1 SGDLS, CDR2 YYNGEE. CDR3 in amino acids: CASSVVGQGRMDTEAFF. CDR3 in DNA: TGTGCCAGCAGCGTAGTGGGGCAGGGCAGAATGGACACTGAAGCTTTCTTT.

The gene calls are TRBV30 and TRBJ1-2; 7 nucleotides line up with TRBD1. This CDR3 region has 13 residues. V lost 2 bases, J lost 6 bases, and 6 bases stayed unmatched. From germline, CDR1 is GTSNPN and CDR2 SVGIG (reference sequence). The CDR3 loop is CAWSRGTADGYTF. The DNA of the CDR3 is TGTGCCTGGAGTCGCGGGACAGCCGATGGCTACACCTTC. Complete variable domain (other parts from reference TRBV30 and TRBJ1-2): SQTIHQWPATLVQPVGSPLSLECTVEGTSNPNLYWYRQAAGRGLQLLFYSVGIGQISSEVPQNLSASRPQDRQFILSSKKLLLSDSGFYLCAWSRGTADGYTFGSGTRLTVV.

The genes are TRBV7-8 and TRBJ1-5; D may be TRBD1 (6 bases). V shed 1 base and J shed 3 bases, with 13 bases lying between them. This CDR3 comprises 16 residues. The V gene's germline CDR1 is SGHVS and CDR2 FQNEAQ. The CDR3 loop is CASSLEGGPFNQPQHF. CDR3 coding DNA: TGTGCCAGCAGCTTAGAAGGGGGACCTTTCAATCAGCCCCAGCATTTT.

V and J are TRBV2 and TRBJ2-4, with 8 bases matching TRBD1. Germline V CDR1 and CDR2: SNHLY, FYNNEI. CDR3 length equals 14 residues. Germline trimming cut 8 bases from V and 12 bases from J; bases unmatched to any gene: 15. The CDR3, as DNA: TGTGCCAGCGCCACCGGAACAGGGGGGTTAACTCAGTACTTC. Translated: CASATGTGGLTQYF.

The J gene is TRBJ2-7, the V gene TRBV7-2, with D tentatively TRBD2 (5 bases). Germline V CDR1 and CDR2: SGHTA, FQGNSA. The CDR3 is made up of 15 amino acids. Trimming took off 1 base at V and 0 bases at J, with 10 bases between the two ends. CDR3 nucleotide sequence: TGTGCCAGCAGCTTAGGAATGGGGAGCTCCTACGAGCAGTACTTC. Its protein is CASSLGMGSSYEQYF.

The chain employs TRBV5-6 and TRBJ1-2; D gene uncertain. V was trimmed by 3 bases and J by 8 bases, leaving 11 bases between them. The CDR3 is 12 residues long. Germline lookup yields CDR1 SGHDT and CDR2 YYEEEE. In DNA form, the CDR3 reads TGTGCCAGCAGCTACCGAGAGAGCGGCTACACCTTC. Its translation: CASSYRESGYTF.

This rearrangement joins TRBV7-2 to TRBJ1-3; TRBD1 is a possible D gene (6 bases). The germline V gene has CDR1 SGHTA and CDR2 FQGNSA. Trimming removed 5 bases at V and 1 base at J, with 9 bases between. The CDR3 has 14 amino acids. The CDR3 sequence is CASSRTGSGNTIYF. CDR3 nucleotide sequence: TGTGCCAGCAGCCGTACAGGGTCTGGAAACACCATATATTTT.

The chain uses TRBV6-6 and TRBJ1-5; D remains unclear. The V and J ends lost 7 bases and 3 bases respectively, with 16 bases between them. CDR1 and CDR2 from the germline V gene are MNHNY and SVGAGI (reference sequence). The CDR3 has 15 amino acids. CDR3 coding DNA: TGTGCCAGCATTCCCGGGGAGGGCTTCAATCAGCCCCAGCATTTT. Translated: CASIPGEGFNQPQHF.

The chain uses TRBV4-1 and TRBJ1-6, with TRBD1 matching 11 bases. The CDR3 contains 18 residues. J was trimmed by 0 bases and V by 4 bases; bases with no gene match: 5. Germline V lookup: CDR1 MGHRA, CDR2 YSYEKL. In nucleotides, the CDR3 is TGCGCCAGCAGCCTCGGACAGGGGGCAGGCTCCTATAATTCACCCCTCCACTTT. This sequence encodes CASSLGQGAGSYNSPLHF.

The V call is TRBV28, the J call TRBJ1-2; D call uncertain. The CDR3 has 14 amino acids. The germline gives CDR1 MDHEN, CDR2 SYDVKM. V was clipped by 4 bases and J by 7 bases, with 16 bases between them. For the CDR3, the DNA is TGTGCCAGCAGTTCCTCGGGGAGCAGCCGTGGCTACACCTTC. Its translation is CASSSSGSSRGYTF.

V and J are TRBV14 and TRBJ1-1, with TRBD1 as a possible D gene (6 bases). The CDR3 covers 13 residues. The germline gives CDR1 SGHDN, CDR2 FVKESK. The germline V and J ends were trimmed by 2 bases and 8 bases, with 12 bases remaining between them. The DNA of the CDR3 is TGTGCCAGCAGCCAAAATGCACAGGGAGAAGCTTTCTTT. This gives the protein CASSQNAQGEAFF.

In nucleotides, the CDR3 is TGTGCCAGCAGTTCAGGACAGGGCTTCTATGGCTACACCTTC. Translated: CASSSGQGFYGYTF. The chain is built from TRBV28 and TRBJ1-2, with 8 positions matching TRBD1. CDR3 length: 14 residues. From germline, CDR1 is MDHEN and CDR2 SYDVKM. V trimming: 4 bases; J trimming: 4 bases; junction bases outside the gene matches: 5.

The chain links TRBV18 to TRBJ2-7, with TRBD1 matching 7 bases. The germline CDR1 and CDR2 sequences are KGHSH and LQKENI. J gave up 6 bases and V 3 bases, and 11 bases lay outside the gene matches. The CDR3 length is 15 residues. The CDR3 bases are TGTGCCAGCTCACCCGTCGCAGGGGGAGTGGGCGAGCAGTACTTC. Amino acid sequence: CASSPVAGGVGEQYF.

The rearrangement uses TRBV30 and TRBJ1-3; possibly TRBD1 for D (6 bases). This CDR3 is built from 15 residues. Germline CDR1 is GTSNPN and CDR2 is SVGIG (reference sequence). Trimming took 0 bases from V and 2 from J, leaving 11 bases between them. The CDR3 DNA reads TGTGCCTGGAGTGTAATGGGGGCGGCTGGAAACACCATATATTTT. It yields the protein CAWSVMGAAGNTIYF.

The rearrangement uses TRBV15 and TRBJ2-2, with D possibly being TRBD1 (6 bases). Germline CDR1 and CDR2: LNHNV and YYDKDF (reference sequence). This CDR3 is built from 16 residues. Trimming pared 2 bases from V and 5 bases from J, leaving 15 bases between. CDR3 loop: CATSRPGQITTGELFF. CDR3 bases: TGTGCCACCAGCAGACCGGGACAAATAACGACCGGGGAGCTGTTTTTT.